Below are 2 T cell receptor beta chains sequenced from a single sample in a study of spatial heterogeneity in lung cancer. Study-wide results and limits: Intratumoral expanded alpha and beta TCR counts were found to track tumor mutation counts.

Documented time point: sample taken at primary tumor resection. MiXCR, applied by TCRdb to the 5' RACE reads, yields one record per CDR3 protein. The profile shows some 9,000 distinct CDR3 sequences, roughly 13% of them singletons. Their antigens are not known. Sequenced here: lung tumor tissue, sampled at surgery. Receptor source: a male donor with early-stage non-small cell lung cancer.

This clonotype was seen at least ten times. A library prepared for alpha chains yielded this beta chain as an off-target read; its size is of little meaning. The chain carries TRBV6-1 and TRBJ2-2; D gene ambiguous. The CDR3 is 11 residues long. The V gene's germline CDR1 is MNHNS and CDR2 SASEGT. Trimming left V 7 bases short and J 3 bases short, with 3 bases between. The CDR3 DNA is TGTGCCAGCAAATACACCGGGGAGCTGTTTTTT. It specifies CASKYTGELFF.

With respect to this clonotype: This beta chain is a stray read from a library made for alpha chains; its abundance is not meaningful. V usage is TRBV12-3 or TRBV12-4 and J usage is TRBJ2-3; 8 bases map to TRBD1. The CDR3 extends over 15 amino acids. After removal of 3 bases from V and 4 bases from J, the junction contained 6 bases not matched to a gene. Here the CDR3 DNA reads TGTGCCAGCAGTTTTGGGACAGGTTTCGCAGATACGCAGTATTTT. This sequence encodes CASSFGTGFADTQYF.